This T cell receptor (beta chain) was observed in a study of STAT5B mutations in CD4+ large granular lymphocyte leukemia. Healthy controls were blood donor buffy coats. Sequenced by immunoSEQ multiplex PCR; TCRdb stores in-frame clones only, minus some. There are around 35,000 clones in the sample; nearly 90% occur only once, and less than 3.5% lies in the top ten. Overall study findings and caveats: Compared with healthy controls (2/35), patient top clones favored TRBV06 (8/27).

Remarks on this clone: Its target is not known.

The CDR3 has 15 residues. CDR1 is SGHTA and CDR2 is FQGNSA in the germline V gene. The junction had 10 bases not matched to a gene; V was cut back by 5 bases and J by 5 bases. This chain connects TRBV7-2 to TRBJ2-7, with TRBD2 matching 9 bases. Material: CD4+ T cells from blood buffy coats. The TCR comes from a human donor in good health. The CDR3 loop reads CASSATGTSTHEQYF. CDR3 DNA: TGTGCCAGCAGCGCGACCGGGACTAGCACCCACGAGCAGTACTTC. The variable domain in full, with the rest retrieved from reference TRBV7-2 and TRBJ2-7, is GAGVSQSPSNKVTEKGKDVELRCDPISGHTALYWYRQSLGQGLEFLIYFQGNSAPDKSGLPSDRFSAERTGGSVSTLTIQRTQQEDSAVYLCASSATGTSTHEQYFGPGTRLTVT.